This T cell receptor beta chain was identified during a study of T-cell reconstitution after alpha-beta-depleted transplantation in children. Researchers prepared the TCRbeta library using unique molecular identifiers, the study reports. TCRdb ran MiXCR on the PCR reads and lists one entry per CDR3 protein. The sample carries nearly 400,000 distinct CDR3 sequences, roughly 22% recorded once. V lost 2 bases to trimming and J lost 0 bases; unmatched junction nucleotides: 16. Germline CDR1 reads MNHEY; CDR2 reads SMNVEV (reference sequence). The CDR3 covers 20 residues. In its sample, this clonotype was seen a few times.

The rearrangement uses TRBV27 and TRBJ2-1; 7 nucleotides match TRBD2. This sequence originates from a human donor who donated a stem cell graft to a child with acute myeloid leukemia. Sequenced material: PBMCs from the stem cell graft donor, taken from the stem cell graft. The CDR3 DNA reads as TGTGCCAGCAGTTTAAGGCCCTTGGCTAGCGGAGGGAGCTCCTACAATGAGCAGTTCTTC. Translating gives CASSLRPLASGGSSYNEQFF.